This T cell receptor (beta chain) was recorded in a study of vaccination effects on CD4 cells after COVID-19. For the study at large: It was two doses of either the BNT162b2 or mRNA-1273 vaccine that participants received. Overall study findings and caveats: Within healthy vaccinees, only 1 of 255 vaccine-induced clones displayed cross-reactivity with common cold coronaviruses. Substantial clonal contraction characterized both infection- and vaccine-induced clones late after vaccination.

The table came from immunoSEQ multiplex PCR; TCRdb's copy has only in-frame clones and leaves some out. The sample yields roughly 41,000 clones, about 66% seen once. With the ViraFEST assay, the study expanded antigen-specific CD4+ T cells using viral peptide pools, then sequenced them. Culturing for 10 to 11 days preceded CD4+ T cell isolation. Recipients of the vaccine had no prior SARS-CoV-2 infection and negative nucleocapsid antibodies. Every well housed roughly 2.1 million PBMC, which grew in culture alongside 9 to 10 IU/ml IL-2 and 10 ug/ml peptides. Judged by abundance, this clone is medium-sized. The antigen is not known. Trimming at V came to 2 bases and at J to 5 bases, leaving 3 bases not matched to a gene. This CDR3 comprises 15 residues. Per the germline V gene, CDR1 is LGHDT and CDR2 is YNNKEL (reference sequence).

The receptor's source is a human donor who received a COVID-19 vaccine. The chain joins TRBV3-1 (or the pseudogene TRBV3-2) to TRBJ2-2, with 9 bases identical to TRBD2. Sequencing was performed on CD4+ T cells from PBMCs cultured with HCoV-OC43 spike peptides, taken before COVID-19 vaccination. The sample's subset: HCoV-OC43 spike overlapping peptide pool stimulation. In DNA form, the CDR3 reads TGTGCCAGCAGCCAAAGGCTAGCGGGGACCGGGGAGCTGTTTTTT. Its protein is CASSQRLAGTGELFF.